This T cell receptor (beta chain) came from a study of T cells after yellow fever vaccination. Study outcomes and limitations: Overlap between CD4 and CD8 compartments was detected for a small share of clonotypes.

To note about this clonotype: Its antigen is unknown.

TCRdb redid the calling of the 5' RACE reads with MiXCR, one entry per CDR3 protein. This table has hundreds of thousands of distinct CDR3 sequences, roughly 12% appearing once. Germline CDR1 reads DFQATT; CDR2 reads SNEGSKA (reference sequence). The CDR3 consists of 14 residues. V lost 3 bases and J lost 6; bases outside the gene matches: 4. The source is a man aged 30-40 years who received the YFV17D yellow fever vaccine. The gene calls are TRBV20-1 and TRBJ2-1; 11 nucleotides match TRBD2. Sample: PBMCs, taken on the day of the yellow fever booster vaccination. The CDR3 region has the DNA TGCAGTGCTAGTGTAGCGGGAGGGAGCAATGAGCAGTTCTTC. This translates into CSASVAGGSNEQFF.